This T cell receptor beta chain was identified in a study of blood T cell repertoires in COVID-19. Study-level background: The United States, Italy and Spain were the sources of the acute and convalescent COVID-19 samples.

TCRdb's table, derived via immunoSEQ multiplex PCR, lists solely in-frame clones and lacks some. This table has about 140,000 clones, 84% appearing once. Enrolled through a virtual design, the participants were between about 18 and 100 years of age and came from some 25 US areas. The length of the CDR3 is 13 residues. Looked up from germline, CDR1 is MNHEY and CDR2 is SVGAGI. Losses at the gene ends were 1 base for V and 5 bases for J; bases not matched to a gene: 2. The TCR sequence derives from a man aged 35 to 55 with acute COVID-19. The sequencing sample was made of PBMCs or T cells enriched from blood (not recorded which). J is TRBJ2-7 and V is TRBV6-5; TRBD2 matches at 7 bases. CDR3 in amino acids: CASSYWGGDEQYF. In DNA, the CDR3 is TGTGCCAGCAGTTACTGGGGGGGTGACGAGCAGTACTTC.